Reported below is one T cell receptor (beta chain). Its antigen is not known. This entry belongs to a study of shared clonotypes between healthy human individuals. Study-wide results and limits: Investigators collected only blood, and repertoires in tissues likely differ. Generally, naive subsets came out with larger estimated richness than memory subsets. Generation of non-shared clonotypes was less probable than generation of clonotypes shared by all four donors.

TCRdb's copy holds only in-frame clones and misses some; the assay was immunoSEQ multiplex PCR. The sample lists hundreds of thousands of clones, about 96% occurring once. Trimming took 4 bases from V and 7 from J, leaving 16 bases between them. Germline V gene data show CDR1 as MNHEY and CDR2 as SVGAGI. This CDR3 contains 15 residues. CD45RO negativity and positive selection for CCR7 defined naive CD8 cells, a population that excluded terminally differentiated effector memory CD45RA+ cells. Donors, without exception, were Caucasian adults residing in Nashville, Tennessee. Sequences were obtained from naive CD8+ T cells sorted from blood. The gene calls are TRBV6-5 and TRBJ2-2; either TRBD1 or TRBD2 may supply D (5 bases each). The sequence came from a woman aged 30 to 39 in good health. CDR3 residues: CASSSGTVVFGELFF. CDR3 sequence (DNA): TGTGCCAGCAGTTCCGGGACCGTCGTATTCGGGGAGCTGTTTTTT.